The present T cell receptor (beta chain) was sequenced within a study of cytomegalovirus exposure and HLA in healthy donors (dated by TCRdb to 2017 to 2019). For context, the study as a whole: An earlier analysis of roughly 500 of the donors reported around 280 Gb of sequence data and 95 million to 130 million unique TCR beta sequences obtained from about 170 million T cells. About 330 gigabases of sequencing data and around 85 million unique TCR sequences made up an early release that covered approximately 650 HLA-typed donors. The genetic ancestry cluster associated with self-reported Caucasian donors included about four fifths of the approximately 410 genotyped donors. The study aimed to test whether cataloging public T cell receptors could reveal signatures of past pathogen exposure. Using immunosequencing, the study profiled T cell repertoires from around 670 subjects and related those repertoires to cytomegalovirus serostatus. Along with the roughly 670-subject first cohort, a separate validation cohort of roughly 110 different subjects was used. To predict cytomegalovirus infection status, the study brought together high-throughput TCR immunosequencing, statistical association of individual TCRs with disease status, and machine learning. In a later analysis, previously published TCR beta repertoires from some 640 donors were re-analyzed and high-resolution HLA genotyping was added so that TCR occurrence patterns could be studied. The later analysis used no new phenotypic data to find candidate immune exposures, relying instead on TCR beta sequences and their occurrence across donors. An earlier analysis of approximately 630 of the donors applied high-throughput TCR beta sequencing to assess whether each TCR beta V gene segment acted as functional or pseudogenic. Donor age, sex, ethnicity and CMV serostatus were collected together with the repertoire data. A later genetic analysis used genome-wide SNP genotypes for about 65% of the roughly 670 donors, treating that subset as a discovery cohort. All discovery cohort repertoires had been generated using a single sequencing platform. Class I and class II HLA loci were covered by the typing at four-digit resolution. The number of typed donors differed by locus: roughly 620-630 for A, B, C, DRB1 and DQB1; about 520 for DQA1; approximately 600 for DPA1; and approximately 450 for DPB1. Four to six DR-DQ haplotypes were handled as single units for association and clustering, since linkage in the cohort was strong. Among 350 to 400 genotyped donors of the cohort, an average of around 240,000 unique TCR beta nucleotide sequences were sequenced per donor, around 20% of them non-productive. Results and caveats for the whole study, not just this receptor: Assigning TCR associations to individual alleles was difficult when HLA alleles, especially DR and DQ, strongly co-occurred. V-gene and J-gene trimming of TCR beta chains was associated with a missense DCLRE1C variant in a later genetic analysis, and the association was replicated in an independent cohort. The sequencing pipeline was judged likely to have produced a cluster of highly shared sequence variants as a technical artifact. A later analysis reported that several top co-occurrence clusters appeared linked to parvovirus B19, influenza, CMV and Epstein-Barr virus. In this cohort, only TCR beta chains were sequenced, and detectable features were limited by the absence of alpha or paired-chain data. Correlated functional status among segregating V segments might be attributable to linkage disequilibrium, but an unknown experimental factor could not be ruled out. In an earlier analysis of some 500 of the donors, most TCR beta V segments were observed in productive rearrangements about 90% or about 30% of the time, broadly matching IMGT annotations. A total of fewer than 200 TCR beta chains were listed by the study as associated with cytomegalovirus. The earlier analysis of nearly 600 of the donors excluded approximately 17 rarely observed V segments, including chromosome 9 orphons, because counts were too low. While some public TCRs were present in many individuals, most TCR sequences turned up only very rarely across donors. According to a later analysis, TCR association rates differed among HLA loci, with DRB1 alleles showing the most associated TCRs and HLA-C alleles showing the fewest. Sequencing depth was assumed to be roughly uniform across donors in the presence/absence analyses, though that assumption may not hold. Because HLA typing was unavailable for some donors at each locus, only the typed subset was used in association tests. Cytomegalovirus status was reported to be diagnosed by the classifier with high specificity and sensitivity in both the original and validation cohorts. A further reported finding was that TCR beta sequences accurately predicted the HLA-A and HLA-B alleles for most subjects in the first cohort. It was suggested by the authors that the approach could potentially be generalized to other disease states and immunological phenotypes. Compared with equally common non-associated chains, HLA-associated TCR beta chains in a later analysis were more clonally expanded and had lower generation probabilities. Most CMV-associated TCR beta chains appeared to be HLA-restricted in a later analysis, and the HLA associations seemed to be driven largely by CMV exposure. Specific HLA alleles were associated with roughly 17,000 TCR beta sequences at a false discovery rate of 0.05 in a later analysis. Three of the identified cytomegalovirus-associated TCR beta chains were confirmed in vitro to be specific for cytomegalovirus antigens. The only immune exposure information available for the cohort was CMV serostatus. The 87-base-pair reads could not distinguish some IMGT-functional V segments, including TRBV6-2 and TRBV6-3, so those segments were excluded. Compared with the roughly 670-donor mean, donors in an Asian-associated ancestry cluster had fewer N-insertions in productive TCRs, according to a later genetic analysis.

This clone was seen only a few times. The antigen this receptor binds is unknown. Base qualities are not provided; no much larger clone lies one nucleotide away. The receptor library was made with the immunoSEQ multiplex PCR assay. The multiplex PCR relied on a mix of 60 forward primers for TCR Vbeta segments and 13 reverse primers for TCR Jbeta segments. A multiplex PCR assay on genomic DNA amplified the CDR3 region of rearranged TCR beta genes. The Illumina HiSeq System was used to sequence the amplified TCR beta libraries as 87-base-pair reads. As for the original processing: In a later analysis, some 80 million unique TCR beta chains were counted across the roughly 700 repertoires, and roughly 10 million of these chains were shared by at least two donors. To remove PCR and sequencing errors, raw reads were error-corrected and collapsed into unique sequences using a nearest-neighbor algorithm that merged closely related sequences. Alignment of CDR3 sequences to IMGT reference sequences was used to assign V, D and J gene segments. For a sequence to be retained, a match of at least six nucleotides was required to both a V gene segment and a J gene segment. Rearrangements were classified as productive when the CDR3 lacked stop codons and remained in frame with V and J, and all other rearrangements were classified as non-productive. CDR3 was defined according to IMGT convention as the region running from the second conserved V-encoded cysteine to the conserved J-encoded phenylalanine. The earlier analysis of about 620 of the donors excluded sequences that lacked an unambiguous match to a single V gene segment. An earlier analysis of 587 of the donors called V segments functional above 56.7% productive rearrangements and segregating when the between-donor standard deviation exceeded 5%. A statistical classification framework was developed to diagnose cytomegalovirus status using the catalog of TCR beta chain sequences. A later analysis assigned V and J genes by comparing TCR nucleotide sequences with IMGT/GENE-DB human TR gene sequences. The TCRdist pipeline was used in a later analysis to assign CDR3 sequences and most-parsimonious VDJ recombination scenarios. In a later analysis, every TCR beta chain was defined by the combination of its CDR3 amino acid sequence and its V-gene family, and reads without a unique V-gene family were dropped. As a way to deal with suspected cross-contamination and a sequencing artifact, a later analysis dropped hundreds of nucleotide sequences that were highly shared and had low generation probability. In a later analysis, a clonal expansion index was calculated for each public chain from normalized within-repertoire ranks of inferred template counts. Generation probabilities in a later analysis came from a VDJ recombination model fitted to out-of-frame rearrangements, and those results were checked against IGoR. In a later analysis, TCR-TCR, TCR-HLA and TCR-CMV co-occurrence was scored with hypergeometric tests, and a repertoire-size bias correction was applied to TCR pairs. In a later analysis, false discovery rates were estimated by permuting HLA or CMV assignments 20 times. In a later analysis, co-occurring TCRs were grouped with DBSCAN, and TCRdist sequence similarity was added when clustering was performed within HLA-allele-positive subsets. Co-occurrence clustering excluded repertoires with fewer than 30,000 or more than 120,000 public chains, plus five with anomalous nucleotide sharing. What TCRdb holds here is the immuneACCESS table cut down to in-frame rearrangements. Part of the clones is not present; checked against another copy, under half of the missing clones reflect an unresolved V gene, and the others are unexplained. The DNA was the basis for D and trimming; V, J and clone size are from that table. Within this sample are 150,000 to 200,000 clones, with approximately 71% of them counted one time only. The top ten clones comprise around 11% of the sample.

In total, approximately 700 healthy bone marrow donors made up the cohort. Cohort members were all nominally healthy when sampled, although unrecorded immune exposures were likely present. The donor tested CMV seropositive and was one of the 289 seropositive cohort members. A peripheral blood sample was provided by each donor, and peripheral blood mononuclear cells were used for TCR beta sequencing. The Qiagen DNeasy Blood Extraction Kit was used to extract genomic DNA from the blood cell samples. The germline V gene sets CDR1 to SGHRS and CDR2 to YFSETQ. Taken from cysteine to phenylalanine, the CDR3 has 15 residues. CDR3 DNA only is kept here, 45 bases in frame from base 1. The trim is 2 bases for V and 1 base for J, with a gap of 9 bases between the germline ends.

This sequence uses TRBV5-1 and TRBJ2-2, with the D gene call left open. The source material was PBMCs. This receptor was taken from a man between 18 and 29 years old in good health and CMV-seropositive. The nucleotides read TGCGCCAGCAGCTTTGGTGGCTTGAACACCGGGGAGCTGTTTTTT. It translates to CASSFGGLNTGELFF.